The 5 T cell receptor beta chains below come from one sample, sequenced in a study of blood T cells in healthy people across ages. PCR was performed a second time for about 7 to 11 cycles using a sample-barcoded 5' primer and a J-beta primer mix. TCRdb itself ran the 5' RACE reads through MiXCR, one entry per CDR3 protein. The top ten hold roughly 14% of the sample, which has fewer than 750,000 distinct CDR3 sequences, over 40% seen once. Sequenced input: blood. The receptors were sampled from a woman of 80 years or more in good health.

This clonotype appeared many times. The V call is TRBV5-5, the J call TRBJ2-7; D may be TRBD2 (6 bases). CDR1 is SGHKS, CDR2 YYEKEE, per germline (reference sequence). The ends were cut back, 4 bases at V and 1 base at J, with 12 bases in the middle. This CDR3 spans 14 amino acids. The CDR3: CASSPGRGSYEQYF. CDR3 sequence (DNA): TGTGCCAGCAGCCCCGGGAGAGGGTCCTACGAGCAGTACTTC.

The V and J genes are TRBV7-3 and TRBJ2-4, with TRBD2 matching 14 bases. The length of the CDR3 is 17 residues. V dropped 4 bases and J dropped 6; count of bases not matched to a gene: 8. Germline values: CDR1 SGHTA, CDR2 FQGTGA. DNA of the CDR3: TGTGCCAGCAGCTCCGGGACTAGCGGGAGAAGAGGAAACATTCAGTACTTC. Protein sequence: CASSSGTSGRRGNIQYF.

The chain couples TRBV29-1 to TRBJ1-1; 7 nucleotides align to TRBD1. The germline gives CDR1 SQVTM, CDR2 ANQGSEA. The V segment lost 3 bases and the J segment 3 bases; nucleotides outside the gene matches: 4. This CDR3 region has 13 residues. The CDR3 here is CSVEEGGDTEAFF. CDR3 in DNA: TGCAGCGTTGAGGAAGGGGGCGACACTGAAGCTTTCTTT. The variable domain in full, with the rest retrieved from reference TRBV29-1 and TRBJ1-1, is SAVISQKPSRDICQRGTSLTIQCQVDSQVTMMFWYRQQPGQSLTLIATANQGSEATYESGFVIDKFPISRPNLTFSTLTVSNMSPEDSSIYLCSVEEGGDTEAFFGQGTRLTVV.

The V call is TRBV5-1, the J call TRBJ1-2; 8 positions match TRBD1. V shed 4 bases and J 8 bases; nucleotides not matched to a gene: 7. Germline CDR1 SGHRS, CDR2 YFSETQ. CDR3 length equals 13 residues. The CDR3 coding sequence is TGCGCCAGCAGCCCGGGACAGGCAAGAGGCTACACCTTC. Its protein product is CASSPGQARGYTF.

A word on this clonotype: Being one base from a much bigger clone, this may be a read error. The chain has TRBV9 and TRBJ2-1; TRBD2 agrees at 7 bases. Judging by the DNA end, TRBJ2-7 fits better; the J call may be wrong. There are 18 residues in the CDR3. Germline CDR1 reads SGDLS; CDR2 reads YYNGEE. CDR3 DNA: TGTGCCAGCAGCCAGAACCCCTCTAGCGGTAGCTCCTACAATGAGCAGTACTTC. This sequence encodes CASSQNPSSGSSYNEQYF.